Listed here is a single T cell receptor beta chain. There are a few counts of this clonotype. No cognate antigen has been identified for it. There are no base qualities to consult, and no much larger clone falls within one base. These data come from a study of CD8+CD57+ T cells in acquired aplastic anemia (dated by TCRdb to the late 2010s). Background on the whole study: A mean of about 3.2 ug of DNA, ranging from roughly 0.17 to 30 ug, was extracted from sorted CD4+ and CD8+ cells. CD8+CD57+ expansion was defined as a frequency above the mean frequency observed in healthy subjects. Summary of the overall study and its limitations: Although roughly 29 CD8+ CDR3 sequences were shared by patients and controls, these sequences appeared highly expressed in patients and within the immunodominant clones of patients. CD8+ Simpson's diversity did not differ significantly between patients and healthy controls (P=0.060).

Expansion of CD8+CD57+ cells had been shown by flow cytometry in the patients chosen for sequencing. Severe acquired aplastic anemia was diagnosed in all patients according to International Study of Aplastic Anemia and Agranulocytosis and Camitta criteria. Patients had received no therapy at the time of blood sampling. In the study, sorted CD4+ and CD8+ blood T cells from patients with severe aplastic anemia and from healthy subjects underwent deep sequencing of TCR repertoires. Patients were enrolled under clinicaltrials.gov protocols 00001620, 01623167, 00001397, 00071045, 00081523 and 00961064 in the USA. Ficoll-Paque density gradient centrifugation was used to isolate peripheral blood mononuclear cells. Before DNA extraction, CD4+ and CD8+ T cells were sorted with FACS or magnetic beads. TCR beta VDJ combination and CDR3 sequence profiling used genomic DNA as the template. An Illumina HiSeq 2000 was used for TCR repertoire sequencing. Regarding the original processing steps: TRBV/TRBJ rearrangement plots, CDR3 size and DJ length profiles, and Simpson's diversity index were used to assess repertoires. The most abundant DNA sequence in the deep sequencing data was taken as the immunodominant clone. CDR3 amino acid sequences were checked for sharing between subjects and were compared against published repertoires and the VDJdb database. The public reads were reanalyzed by TCRdb: fastp trimming at Q25, MiXCR alignment, in-frame beta chains only. Identical CDR3 proteins give one entry, which carries the most common genes and DNA. In this record, the V and J calls reflect TCRdb's handling and not the investigators' own analysis. The sample profile shows about 470,000 distinct CDR3 sequences; approximately 32% of them were found once. The ten largest clonotypes hold less than 0.85% of the sample.

CDR1 and CDR2 are drawn from the germline V gene: SGDLS, YYNGEE. From cysteine to phenylalanine, the CDR3 is 11 amino acids long. The entry retains the CDR3 DNA only, 33 bases that are in frame from base 1. V loses 4 bases, J loses 15 bases, and the germline ends lie 14 bases apart. The TCR comes from a human donor with aplastic anemia. Recombination joined TRBV9 with TRBJ2-1; the D gene is possibly TRBD2, with 6 bases matching. Sequencing was done on a sample of sorted CD4+, CD8+, or CD8+CD57+ T cells (not recorded which) from PBMCs. The CDR3: CASSPLEGRFF. The DNA reads TGTGCCAGCAGCCCTCTGGAGGGACGGTTCTTC.